These 3 T cell receptor beta chains originate from one sample sequenced in a study of blood T cell repertoires in COVID-19. Some clones are missing from TCRdb's copy, which holds only in-frame ones; the method was immunoSEQ multiplex PCR. The sample holds around 60,000 clones; 84% are singletons and the top ten take more than 15%. The specimen sequenced was peripheral blood. These receptors were obtained from a man aged 55-75 years with COVID-19, enrolled during active disease.

CDR3 protein: CASRPTGRNEKLFF. CDR3 nucleotide sequence: TGTGCCAGCAGGCCCACAGGACGGAATGAAAAACTGTTTTTT. The genes are TRBV28 and TRBJ1-4, with D possibly matching TRBD1 (5 bases). The V end lost 6 bases, the J end lost 5 bases, and 13 bases lay between the germline ends. The CDR3 loop spans 14 amino acids. The germline V gene encodes CDR1 MDHEN and CDR2 SYDVKM.

J is TRBJ2-3 and V is TRBV5-1; perhaps TRBD1 as D (5 bases). CDR1 is SGHRS and CDR2 is YFSETQ in the germline V gene. Between the trimmed V and J ends, which lost 2 bases and 1 base, there was a span of 11 bases. This CDR3 is 15 amino acids long. The CDR3: CASSLQDPRTDTQYF. CDR3 sequence (DNA): TGCGCCAGCAGCTTACAGGACCCCCGCACAGATACGCAGTATTTT.

The chain uses TRBV2 and TRBJ2-6, with 7 positions matching TRBD1. Trimming removed 5 bases from V and 4 bases from J; junction bases left unmatched: 5. The germline CDR1 and CDR2 sequences are SNHLY and FYNNEI. CDR3 length: 15 amino acids. The CDR3 protein is CASSQTGTGANVLTF. The CDR3 nucleotides are TGTGCCAGCAGTCAGACAGGGACCGGGGCCAACGTCCTGACTTTC.